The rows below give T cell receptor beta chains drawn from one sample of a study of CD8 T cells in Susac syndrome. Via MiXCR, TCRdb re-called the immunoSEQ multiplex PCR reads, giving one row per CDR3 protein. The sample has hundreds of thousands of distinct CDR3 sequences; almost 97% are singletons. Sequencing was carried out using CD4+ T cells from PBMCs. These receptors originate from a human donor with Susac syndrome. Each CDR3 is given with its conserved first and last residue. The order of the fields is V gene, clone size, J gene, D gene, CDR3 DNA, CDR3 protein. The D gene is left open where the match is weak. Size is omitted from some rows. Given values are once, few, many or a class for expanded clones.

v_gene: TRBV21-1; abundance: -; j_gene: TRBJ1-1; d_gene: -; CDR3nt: TGTGCCAGCAGCAACGGCGGACAGCTCATGAACACTGAAGCTTTCTTT; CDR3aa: CASSNGGQLMNTEAFF
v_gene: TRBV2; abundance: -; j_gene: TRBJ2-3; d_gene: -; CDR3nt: TGTGCCAGCAGTACAGGGTTCGGCACAGATACGCAGTATTTT; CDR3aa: CASSTGFGTDTQYF
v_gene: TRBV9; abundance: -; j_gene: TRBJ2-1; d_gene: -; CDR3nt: TGTGCCAGCAGCCCCACTGACAATGAGCAGTTCTTC; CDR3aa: CASSPTDNEQFF
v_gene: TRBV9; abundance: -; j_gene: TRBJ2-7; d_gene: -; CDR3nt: TGTGCCAGCAGCCGACAGGATTCCTACGAGCAGTACTTC; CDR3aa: CASSRQDSYEQYF
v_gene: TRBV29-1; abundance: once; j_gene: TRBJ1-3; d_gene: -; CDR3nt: TGCAGTTGGTTCCCCGGACGTAACACCATATATTTT; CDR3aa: CSWFPGRNTIYF
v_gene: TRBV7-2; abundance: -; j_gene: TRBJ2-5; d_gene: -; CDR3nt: TGTGCCAGCAGCTTAGATTGGGGGGCCACGGGGGAGACCCAGTACTTC; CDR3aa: CASSLDWGATGETQYF
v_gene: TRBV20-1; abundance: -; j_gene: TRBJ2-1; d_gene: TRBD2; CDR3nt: TGCAGTGTCGGACGTACTAGCGGAACTTACAATGAGCAGTTCTTC; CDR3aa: CSVGRTSGTYNEQFF
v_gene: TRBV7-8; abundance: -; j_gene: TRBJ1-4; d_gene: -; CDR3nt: TGTGCCAGCAGCTTAGCGTGGAGGGGTAATGAAAAACTGTTTTTT; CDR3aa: CASSLAWRGNEKLFF
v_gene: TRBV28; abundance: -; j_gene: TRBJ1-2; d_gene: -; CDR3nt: TGTGCCAGCAGTCGAGACACACTCTATGGCTACACCTTC; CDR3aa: CASSRDTLYGYTF
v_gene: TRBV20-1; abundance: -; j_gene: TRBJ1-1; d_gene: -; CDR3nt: TGCAGTGCTAGAGATCAGATACTCCGTATCACTGAAGCTTTCTTT; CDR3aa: CSARDQILRITEAFF
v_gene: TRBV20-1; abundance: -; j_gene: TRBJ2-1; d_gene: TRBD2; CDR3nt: TGCAGTGCTCGACGACTAGCGGGAGTAAATGAGCAGTTCTTC; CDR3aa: CSARRLAGVNEQFF
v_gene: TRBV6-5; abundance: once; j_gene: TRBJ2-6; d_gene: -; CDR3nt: TGTGCCAGCAGTTACTCGAACTCACGGGCCCTCTCTGGGGCCAACGTCCTGACTTTC; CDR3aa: CASSYSNSRALSGANVLTF
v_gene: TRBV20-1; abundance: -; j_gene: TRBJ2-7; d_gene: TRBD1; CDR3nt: TGCAGTGCTACGGGACAGGGTGAGAGTTGGGTCTACGAGCAGTACTTC; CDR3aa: CSATGQGESWVYEQYF
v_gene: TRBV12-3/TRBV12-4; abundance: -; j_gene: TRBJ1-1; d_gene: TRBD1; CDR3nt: TGTGCCAGCAGTCGGCGGGACAGTCGTGGCACTGAAGCTTTCTTT; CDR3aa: CASSRRDSRGTEAFF
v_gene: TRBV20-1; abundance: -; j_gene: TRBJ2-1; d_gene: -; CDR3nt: TGCAGTGCTGGGGCCGTGGATGAGCAGTTCTTC; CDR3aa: CSAGAVDEQFF
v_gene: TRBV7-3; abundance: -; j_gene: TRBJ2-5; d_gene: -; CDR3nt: TGTGCCAGCAGCTTAATCGGTCAAGAGACCCAGTACTTC; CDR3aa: CASSLIGQETQYF